These 10 T cell receptor beta chains were sequenced from one sample in a study of CD8+CD57+ T cells in acquired aplastic anemia listed by TCRdb under 2018. Reads for this sample came from an Illumina HiSeq 2000. Genomic DNA served as template for TCR beta VDJ combination and CDR3 sequence profiling. Using fastp at Q25 and MiXCR, TCRdb reprocessed the public reads and kept productive beta chains. Under each unique CDR3 protein, matching rows form one entry showing the most common genes and DNA. This sample lists hundreds of thousands of distinct CDR3 sequences; about 70% were detected once. Approximately 3.9% of the sample lies in the top ten. Material for sequencing was sorted CD4+, CD8+, or CD8+CD57+ T cells (not recorded which) from PBMCs. These receptors were collected from a human donor in good health, serving as a control.

The rearrangement uses TRBV12-3 or TRBV12-4 and TRBJ2-6, with D unclear. V was shortened by 6 bases and J by 4 bases, with 16 bases between the two germline ends. The CDR3 is made up of 16 amino acids. CDR3 in amino acids: CASRSDILAGANVLTF. The DNA for the CDR3 is TGTGCCAGCAGAAGCGACATTTTAGCCGGGGCCAACGTCCTGACTTTC.

The chain is built from TRBV2 and TRBJ1-2; the D gene is possibly TRBD1 (6 bases). The CDR3 length is 12 residues. V lost 6 bases, J lost 5 bases, and 10 bases lay in between. Germline CDR1 is SNHLY and CDR2 is FYNNEI. CDR3 protein: CASSGQMYGYTF. The CDR3 DNA sequence: TGTGCCAGCAGCGGACAGATGTATGGCTACACCTTC.

Comments on this clonotype: The junction departs from the called germline gene at one end, perhaps through a read error. V gene TRBV7-6 combines with J gene TRBJ1-1; a weak D match, TRBD1 (6 bases). The germline V gene encodes CDR1 SGHVS and CDR2 FNYEAQ. The CDR3 totals 15 residues. DNA of the CDR3: TGTGCCAGCAGCCGCTCGGGACACCTGAAAACTGAAACTTTCTTT. This encodes CASSRSGHLKTETFF.

V gene TRBV18 combines with J gene TRBJ1-3, with D unclear. Trimming left V 3 bases short and J 0 bases short, with 12 bases between. The CDR3 length is 16 residues. From germline, CDR1 is KGHSH and CDR2 LQKENI. CDR3 in DNA: TGTGCCAGCTCACCTCCCTCCAAACCCTCTGGAAACACCATATATTTT. It translates to CASSPPSKPSGNTIYF.

This clonotype has a handful of counts. The chain uses TRBV7-6 and TRBJ2-7; the D gene could be TRBD1 or TRBD2 (5 bases each). The CDR3 has 17 residues. Germline V lookup: CDR1 SGHVS, CDR2 FNYEAQ. The V gene lost 4 bases and the J gene lost 1 base, with 20 bases spanning the gap. Here the CDR3 reads CASSSLIRGERSYEQYF. CDR3 in DNA: TGTGCCAGCAGCTCACTGATCCGAGGGGAGCGGTCCTACGAGCAGTACTTC.

On this clonotype itself: The junction differs from germline at one of its ends, possibly a read error. The V and J genes are TRBV7-6 and TRBJ2-1; D uncertain. The CDR3 contains 14 residues. In germline, CDR1 is SGHVS, CDR2 FNYEAQ. DNA of the CDR3: TGTGCCAGCAGCTTCGATCACGCGCCCAGCGAGCAGTTGTTC. It yields the protein CASSFDHAPSEQLF.

This clonotype has a count of ten or more. The chain couples TRBV6-1 to TRBJ1-1; a possible D gene is TRBD1 (6 bases). V dropped 9 bases and J dropped 1 base, with 12 bases sitting between them. CDR1 is MNHNS and CDR2 is SASEGT in the germline V gene. The CDR3 extends over 13 amino acids. DNA of the CDR3: TGTGCCAGTTCCGGGACAAAGAACACTGAAGCTTTCTTT. It is translated as CASSGTKNTEAFF.

This clonotype was found many times. The chain is built from TRBV12-5 and TRBJ1-6; D unclear. The CDR3 has 12 residues. Germline CDR1 is LGHNT and CDR2 is FRNRAP. V was shortened by 3 bases and J by 8 bases, with 5 bases between the two germline ends. The CDR3 sequence is CASGFSDSPLHF. In nucleotides, the CDR3 is TGTGCTAGTGGTTTCTCTGATTCACCCCTCCACTTT.

As to this clonotype: At one end the junction does not follow the germline gene, possibly because of a read error. The chain is built from TRBV7-2 and TRBJ2-2, with D perhaps assigned TRBD1 or TRBD2 (5 bases each). The CDR3 runs 14 residues. Germline CDR1 reads SGHTA; CDR2 reads FQGNSA. This chain's CDR3 is CASSLIVSMGDESF. Here the CDR3 DNA reads TGTGCCAGCAGCTTAATCGTCAGCATGGGGGATGAGTCTTTT.

This clonotype was seen ten or more times. The J gene is TRBJ1-1, the V gene TRBV9, with 7 bases that match TRBD1. Germline-derived CDR1 and CDR2 are SGDLS and YYNGEE. The CDR3 has 14 amino acids. V was clipped by 2 bases and J by 3 bases; unmatched bases: 4. The CDR3 DNA sequence: TGTGCCAGCAGCGTTTCCACAGGGGACACTGAAGCTTTCTTT. It yields the protein CASSVSTGDTEAFF.